This TCR beta chain was sequenced in a study of CD8 T cells in Susac syndrome. CDR1 and CDR2 from the germline V gene are MDHEN and SYDVKM. V was pared by 6 bases and J by 1 base, with 6 bases between. There are 12 residues in the CDR3. Random hexamers served to reverse transcribe roughly 0.45 to 1 ug RNA. One entry per CDR3 protein, called by TCRdb with MiXCR from the immunoSEQ multiplex PCR reads. The top ten clones hold about 0.094% of a sample with some 190,000 distinct CDR3 sequences, 85% to 95% of them seen once. The clonotype was recovered from a human donor in good health. Sequencing was done on a sample of CD4+ T cells from PBMCs. The chain combines TRBV28 with TRBJ2-5; D is undetermined. The CDR3 region is CASSSSQETQYF. For the CDR3, the DNA is TGTGCCAGCAGCTCGAGCCAAGAGACCCAGTACTTC.